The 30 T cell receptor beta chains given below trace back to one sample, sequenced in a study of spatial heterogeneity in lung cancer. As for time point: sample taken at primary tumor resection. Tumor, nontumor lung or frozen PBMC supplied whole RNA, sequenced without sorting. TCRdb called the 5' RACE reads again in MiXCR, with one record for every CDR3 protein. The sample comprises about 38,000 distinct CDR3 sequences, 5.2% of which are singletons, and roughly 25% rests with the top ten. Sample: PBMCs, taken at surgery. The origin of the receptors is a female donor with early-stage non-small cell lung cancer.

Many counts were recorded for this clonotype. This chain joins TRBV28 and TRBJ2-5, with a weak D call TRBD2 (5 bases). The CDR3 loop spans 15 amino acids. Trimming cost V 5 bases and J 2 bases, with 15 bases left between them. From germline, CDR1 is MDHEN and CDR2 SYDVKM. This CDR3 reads CASSLPGLNQETQYF. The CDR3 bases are TGTGCCAGCAGTCTTCCTGGACTCAATCAAGAGACCCAGTACTTC.

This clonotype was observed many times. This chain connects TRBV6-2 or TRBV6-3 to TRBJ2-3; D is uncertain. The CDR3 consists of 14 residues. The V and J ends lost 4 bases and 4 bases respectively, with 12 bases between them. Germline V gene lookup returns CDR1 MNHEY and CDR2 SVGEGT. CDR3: CASSLRLGADTQYF. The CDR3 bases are TGTGCCAGCAGTTTACGTCTTGGCGCAGATACGCAGTATTTT.

The CDR3 DNA follows: TGTGCCAGCAGCCAAGATGTAACAGGGGGGACTGAAGCTTTCTTT. Its protein is CASSQDVTGGTEAFF. The rearrangement links TRBV4-2 to TRBJ1-1; 8 bases are shared with TRBD1. CDR1 and CDR2 (germline): LGHNA, YNFKEQ. This CDR3 contains 15 residues. Trimming removed 0 bases from V and 5 bases from J; junction bases left unmatched: 5.

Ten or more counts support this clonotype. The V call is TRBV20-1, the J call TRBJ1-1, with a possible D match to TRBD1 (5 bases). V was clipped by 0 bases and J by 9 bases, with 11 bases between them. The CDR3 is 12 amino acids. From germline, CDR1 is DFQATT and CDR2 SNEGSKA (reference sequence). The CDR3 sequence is CSARDLGPQAFF. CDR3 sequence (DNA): TGCAGTGCTAGAGATCTGGGGCCCCAAGCTTTCTTT.

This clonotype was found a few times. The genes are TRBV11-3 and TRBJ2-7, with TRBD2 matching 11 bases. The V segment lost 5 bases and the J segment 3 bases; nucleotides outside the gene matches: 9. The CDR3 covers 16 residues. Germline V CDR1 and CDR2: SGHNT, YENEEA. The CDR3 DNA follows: TGTGCCAGCAGCCGTACCGGGACTAGCGGCGACTACGAGCAGTACTTC. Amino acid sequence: CASSRTGTSGDYEQYF.

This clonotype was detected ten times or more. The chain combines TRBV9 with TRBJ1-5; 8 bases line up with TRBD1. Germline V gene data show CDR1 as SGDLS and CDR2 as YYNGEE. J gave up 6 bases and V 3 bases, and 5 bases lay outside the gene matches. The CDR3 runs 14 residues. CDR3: CASSGTGTGQPQHF. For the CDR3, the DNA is TGTGCCAGCAGCGGGACAGGGACCGGTCAGCCCCAGCATTTT.

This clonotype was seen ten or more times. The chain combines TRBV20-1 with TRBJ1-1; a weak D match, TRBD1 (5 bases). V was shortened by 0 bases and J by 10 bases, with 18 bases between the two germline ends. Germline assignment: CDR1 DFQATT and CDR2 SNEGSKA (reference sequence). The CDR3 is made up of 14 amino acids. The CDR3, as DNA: TGCAGTGCTAGAGATCCTAAGGGCGGCCAGGGAGCTTTCTTT. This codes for CSARDPKGGQGAFF.

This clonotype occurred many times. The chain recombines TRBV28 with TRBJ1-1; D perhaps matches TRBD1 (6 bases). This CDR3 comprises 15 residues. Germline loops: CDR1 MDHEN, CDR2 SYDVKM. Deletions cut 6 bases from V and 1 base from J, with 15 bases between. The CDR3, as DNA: TGTGCCAGCAGCCCTCCGGGGGCCTGGAACACTGAAGCTTTCTTT. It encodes CASSPPGAWNTEAFF.

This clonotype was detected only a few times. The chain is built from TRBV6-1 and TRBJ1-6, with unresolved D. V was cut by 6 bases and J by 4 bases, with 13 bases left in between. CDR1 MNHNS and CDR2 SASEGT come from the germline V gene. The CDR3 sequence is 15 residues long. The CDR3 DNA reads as TGTGCCAGCAGGGCCTACGAGTTTTATAATTCACCCCTCCACTTT. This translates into CASRAYEFYNSPLHF.

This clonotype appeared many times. In nucleotides, the CDR3 is TGTGCCAGCAGCTTAGTGGGCCCGAGCACAGATACGCAGTATTTT. This sequence encodes CASSLVGPSTDTQYF. The chain is built from TRBV7-2 and TRBJ2-3, with D uncertain. This CDR3 is 15 amino acids long. V was cut by 1 base and J by 0 bases, with 8 bases left in between. The germline gives CDR1 SGHTA, CDR2 FQGNSA. Looking up the rest from reference TRBV7-2 and TRBJ2-3 gives the full variable domain: GAGVSQSPSNKVTEKGKDVELRCDPISGHTALYWYRQSLGQGLEFLIYFQGNSAPDKSGLPSDRFSAERTGGSVSTLTIQRTQQEDSAVYLCASSLVGPSTDTQYFGPGTRLTVL.

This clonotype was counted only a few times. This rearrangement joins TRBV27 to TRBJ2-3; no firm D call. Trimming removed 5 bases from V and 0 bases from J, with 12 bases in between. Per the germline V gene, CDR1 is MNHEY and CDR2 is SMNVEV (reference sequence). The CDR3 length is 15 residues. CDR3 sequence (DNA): TGTGCCAGCAGTGTTCGGGCCCCTAGCACAGATACGCAGTATTTT. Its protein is CASSVRAPSTDTQYF.

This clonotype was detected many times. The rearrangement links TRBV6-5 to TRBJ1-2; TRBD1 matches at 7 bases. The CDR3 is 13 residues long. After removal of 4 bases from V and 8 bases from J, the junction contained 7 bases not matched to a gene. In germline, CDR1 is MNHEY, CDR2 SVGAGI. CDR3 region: CASSSLTGTGYTF. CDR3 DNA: TGTGCCAGCAGTTCCCTGACAGGGACCGGCTACACCTTC.

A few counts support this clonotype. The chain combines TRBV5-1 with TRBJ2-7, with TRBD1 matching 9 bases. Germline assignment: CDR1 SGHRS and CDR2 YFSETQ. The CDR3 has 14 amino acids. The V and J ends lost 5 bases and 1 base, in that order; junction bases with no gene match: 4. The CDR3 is CASSIGTGSYEQYF. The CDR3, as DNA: TGCGCCAGCAGTATCGGGACAGGGTCCTACGAGCAGTACTTC.

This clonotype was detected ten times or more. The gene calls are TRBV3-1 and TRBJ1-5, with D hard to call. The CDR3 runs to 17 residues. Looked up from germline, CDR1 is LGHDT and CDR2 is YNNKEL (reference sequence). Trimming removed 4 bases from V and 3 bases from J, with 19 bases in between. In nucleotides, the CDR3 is TGTGCCAGCAGCCGAAGTAAGGCAGGCAGGTACAATCAGCCCCAGCATTTT. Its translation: CASSRSKAGRYNQPQHF.

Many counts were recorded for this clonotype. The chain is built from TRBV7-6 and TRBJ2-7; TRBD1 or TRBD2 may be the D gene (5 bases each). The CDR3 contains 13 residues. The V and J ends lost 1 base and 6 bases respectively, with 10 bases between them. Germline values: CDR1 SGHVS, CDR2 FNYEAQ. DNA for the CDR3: TGTGCCAGCAGCTTAGTGAGGGGCGGCGAGCAGTACTTC. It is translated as CASSLVRGGEQYF.

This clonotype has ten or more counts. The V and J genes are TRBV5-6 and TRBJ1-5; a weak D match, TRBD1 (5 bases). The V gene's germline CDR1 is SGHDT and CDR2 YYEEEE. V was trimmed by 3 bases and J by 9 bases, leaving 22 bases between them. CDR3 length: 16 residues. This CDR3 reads CASSSKASGRLWPQHF. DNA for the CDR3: TGTGCCAGCAGCTCCAAGGCATCGGGACGGTTGTGGCCCCAGCATTTT. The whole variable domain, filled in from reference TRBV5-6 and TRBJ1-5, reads DAGVTQSPTHLIKTRGQQVTLRCSPKSGHDTVSWYQQALGQGPQFIFQYYEEEERQRGNFPDRFSGHQFPNYSSELNVNALLLGDSALYLCASSSKASGRLWPQHFGDGTRLSIL.

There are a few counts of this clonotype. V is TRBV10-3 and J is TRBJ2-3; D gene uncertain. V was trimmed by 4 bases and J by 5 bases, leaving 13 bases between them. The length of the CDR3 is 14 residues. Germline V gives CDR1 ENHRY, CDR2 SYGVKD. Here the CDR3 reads CAISVGNIGDTQYF. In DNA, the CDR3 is TGTGCCATCAGTGTGGGAAATATTGGAGATACGCAGTATTTT.

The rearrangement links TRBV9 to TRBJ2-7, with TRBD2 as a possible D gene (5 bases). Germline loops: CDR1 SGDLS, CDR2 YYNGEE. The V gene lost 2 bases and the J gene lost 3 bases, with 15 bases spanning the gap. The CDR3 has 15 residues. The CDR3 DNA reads TGTGCCAGCAGCGTCTCCGCGGGTTTCTTCTACGAGCAGTACTTC. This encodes CASSVSAGFFYEQYF. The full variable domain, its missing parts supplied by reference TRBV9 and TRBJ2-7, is DSGVTQTPKHLITATGQRVTLRCSPRSGDLSVYWYQQSLDQGLQFLIQYYNGEERAKGNILERFSAQQFPDLHSELNLSSLELGDSALYFCASSVSAGFFYEQYFGPGTRLTVT.

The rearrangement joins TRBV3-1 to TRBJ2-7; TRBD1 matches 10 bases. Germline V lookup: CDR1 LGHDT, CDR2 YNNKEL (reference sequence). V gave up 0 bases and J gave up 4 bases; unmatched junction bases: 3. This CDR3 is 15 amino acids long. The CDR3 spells CASSQDDRGRYEQYF. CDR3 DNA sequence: TGTGCCAGCAGCCAAGATGACAGGGGGCGATACGAGCAGTACTTC.

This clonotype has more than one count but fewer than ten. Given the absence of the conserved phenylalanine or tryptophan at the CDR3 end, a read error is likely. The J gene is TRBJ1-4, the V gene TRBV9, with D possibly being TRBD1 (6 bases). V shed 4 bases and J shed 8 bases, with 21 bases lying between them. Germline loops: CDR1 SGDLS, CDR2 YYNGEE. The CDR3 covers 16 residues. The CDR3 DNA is TGTGCCAGCAGCTACAGGTTATCGGGACACGACGAAAAACTGTTTTCT. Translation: CASSYRLSGHDEKLFS.

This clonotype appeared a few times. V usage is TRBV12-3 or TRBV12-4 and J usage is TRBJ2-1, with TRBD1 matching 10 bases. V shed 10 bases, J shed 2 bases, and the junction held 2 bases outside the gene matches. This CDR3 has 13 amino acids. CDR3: CAIGQGAYNEQFF. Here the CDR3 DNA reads TGTGCCATCGGACAGGGGGCCTACAATGAGCAGTTCTTC.

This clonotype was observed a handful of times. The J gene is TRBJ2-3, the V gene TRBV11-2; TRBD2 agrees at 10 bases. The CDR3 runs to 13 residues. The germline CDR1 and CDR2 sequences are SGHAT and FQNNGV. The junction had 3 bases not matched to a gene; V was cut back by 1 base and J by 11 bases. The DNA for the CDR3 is TGTGCCAGCAGCTTAGGAGCTAGCGGGGGGCAGTATTTT. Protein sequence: CASSLGASGGQYF.

This CDR3 reads CASSKAKDRGQPEAFF. CDR3 in DNA: TGTGCCAGCAGCAAAGCGAAGGACAGGGGGCAACCTGAAGCTTTCTTT. The V gene is TRBV21-1, the J gene TRBJ1-1; the D call in the table, TRBD1, was not verified against the DNA. TRBV21-1 is recorded as a pseudogene. The CDR3 contains 16 residues.

This CDR3 reads CSVGSGAQDTQYF. CDR3 nucleotide sequence: TGCAGCGTTGGGTCCGGGGCCCAAGATACGCAGTATTTT. The rearrangement joins TRBV29-1 to TRBJ2-3; the D call may be TRBD1 or TRBD2 (5 bases each). Trimming took 4 bases from V and 5 from J, leaving 13 bases between them. Per germline, CDR1 SQVTM and CDR2 ANQGSEA. This CDR3 region has 13 residues.

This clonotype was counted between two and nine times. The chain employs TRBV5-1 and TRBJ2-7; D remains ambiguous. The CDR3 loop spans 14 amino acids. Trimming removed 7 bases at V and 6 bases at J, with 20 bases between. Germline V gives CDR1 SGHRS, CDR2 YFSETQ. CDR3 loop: CASAVLVSEGEQYF. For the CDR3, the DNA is TGCGCCAGCGCAGTGCTTGTATCGGAAGGCGAGCAGTACTTC.

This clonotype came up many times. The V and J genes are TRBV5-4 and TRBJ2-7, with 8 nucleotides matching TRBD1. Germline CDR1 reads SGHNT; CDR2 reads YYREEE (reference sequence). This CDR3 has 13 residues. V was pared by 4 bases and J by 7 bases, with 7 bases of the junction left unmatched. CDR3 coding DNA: TGTGCCAGCAGCCCTGGACAGGGAATTGAGCAGTACTTC. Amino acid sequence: CASSPGQGIEQYF. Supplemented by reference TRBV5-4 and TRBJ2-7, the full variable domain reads ETGVTQSPTHLIKTRGQQVTLRCSSQSGHNTVSWYQQALGQGPQFIFQYYREEENGRGNFPPRFSGLQFPNYSSELNVNALELDDSALYLCASSPGQGIEQYFGPGTRLTVT.

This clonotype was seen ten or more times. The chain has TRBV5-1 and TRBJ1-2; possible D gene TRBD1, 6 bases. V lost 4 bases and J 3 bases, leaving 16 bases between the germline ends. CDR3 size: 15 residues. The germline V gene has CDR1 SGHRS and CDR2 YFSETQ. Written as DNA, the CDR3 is TGCGCCAGCAGCCCATCGGGGGGCGCGGACTATGGCTACACCTTC. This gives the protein CASSPSGGADYGYTF.

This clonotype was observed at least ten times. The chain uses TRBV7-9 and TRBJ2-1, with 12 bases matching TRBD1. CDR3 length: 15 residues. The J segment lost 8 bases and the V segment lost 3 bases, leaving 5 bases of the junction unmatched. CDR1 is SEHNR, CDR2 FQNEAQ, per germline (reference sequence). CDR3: CASSFRDRGRYEQFF. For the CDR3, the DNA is TGTGCCAGCAGCTTTCGGGACAGGGGGCGTTATGAGCAGTTCTTC.

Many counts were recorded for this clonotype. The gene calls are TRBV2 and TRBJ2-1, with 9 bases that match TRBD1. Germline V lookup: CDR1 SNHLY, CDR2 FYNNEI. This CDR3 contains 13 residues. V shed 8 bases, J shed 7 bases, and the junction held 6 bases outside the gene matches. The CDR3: CASRGQGRNEQFF. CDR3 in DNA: TGTGCCAGCCGAGGACAGGGGAGAAATGAGCAGTTCTTC.

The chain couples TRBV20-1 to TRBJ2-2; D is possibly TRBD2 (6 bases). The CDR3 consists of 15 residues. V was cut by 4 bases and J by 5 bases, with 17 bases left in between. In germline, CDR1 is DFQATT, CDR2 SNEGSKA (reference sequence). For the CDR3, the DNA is TGCAGTGCTAAGCTCTTAGCGGTGATTACCGGGGAGCTGTTTTTT. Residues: CSAKLLAVITGELFF.